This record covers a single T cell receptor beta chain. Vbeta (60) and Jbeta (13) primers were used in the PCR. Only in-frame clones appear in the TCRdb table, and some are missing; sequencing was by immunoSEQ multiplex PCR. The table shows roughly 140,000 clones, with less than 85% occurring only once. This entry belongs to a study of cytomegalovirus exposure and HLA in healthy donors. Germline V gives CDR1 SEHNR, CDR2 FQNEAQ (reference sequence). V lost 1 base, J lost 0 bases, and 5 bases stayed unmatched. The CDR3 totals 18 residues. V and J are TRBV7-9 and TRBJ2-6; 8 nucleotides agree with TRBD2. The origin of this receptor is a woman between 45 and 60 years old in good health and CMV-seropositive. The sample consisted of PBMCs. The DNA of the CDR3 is TGTGCCAGCAGCTTAGTCGGGGGGGATTTCTCTGGGGCCAACGTCCTGACTTTC. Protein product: CASSLVGGDFSGANVLTF.